The 9 T cell receptor beta chains listed next were all sequenced from one sample in a study of blood T cell repertoires in COVID-19. Method: immunoSEQ multiplex PCR; TCRdb's copy keeps in-frame clones and lacks some. The table lists fewer than 250,000 clones, over 70% of them singletons, with 3.7% in the top ten. The sample taken for sequencing was PBMCs or T cells enriched from blood (not recorded which). Every receptor here comes from a woman in her thirties who had been exposed to COVID-19.

V gene TRBV10-1 combines with J gene TRBJ2-3; the match to TRBD2 covers 10 bases. Germline CDR1 and CDR2: WNHNN and SYGVQD (reference sequence). V was clipped by 3 bases and J by 11 bases; unmatched bases: 5. The CDR3 runs to 13 residues. This CDR3 is CASSDLAGGGQYF. The DNA of the CDR3 is TGCGCCAGCAGTGACTTAGCGGGAGGCGGGCAGTATTTT.

The chain links TRBV19 to TRBJ1-4; TRBD1 matches 7 bases. This CDR3 is 15 amino acids long. Germline assignment: CDR1 LNHDA and CDR2 SQIVND (reference sequence). The V and J ends lost 7 bases and 5 bases, in that order; junction bases with no gene match: 10. CDR3 sequence reads: CASKGVRTGNEKLFF. CDR3 DNA sequence: TGTGCCAGTAAGGGGGTAAGGACAGGCAATGAAAAACTGTTTTTT.

The chain recombines TRBV27 with TRBJ1-4, with D maybe TRBD1 (5 bases). The CDR3 spans 15 residues. V lost 3 bases and J lost 7, with 15 bases in between. The germline CDR1 and CDR2 sequences are MNHEY and SMNVEV (reference sequence). The CDR3 here is CASSLRDRGGEKLFF. As DNA, the CDR3 is TGTGCCAGCAGTTTGAGGGACCGGGGGGGTGAAAAACTGTTTTTT.

V is TRBV5-6 and J is TRBJ1-1; D remains unclear. This CDR3 comprises 14 residues. Between the trimmed V and J ends, which lost 1 base and 0 bases, there was a span of 7 bases. Germline V gene sequence: CDR1 SGHDT, CDR2 YYEEEE. The CDR3 loop reads CASSLYQMNTEAFF. The CDR3 DNA reads TGTGCCAGCAGCTTGTATCAGATGAACACTGAAGCTTTCTTT.

This clone has a handful of counts. The chain uses TRBV29-1 and TRBJ2-2; D uncertain. CDR1 and CDR2 from the germline V gene are SQVTM and ANQGSEA. There are 12 residues in the CDR3. V lost 3 bases, J lost 10 bases, and 12 bases lay in between. CDR3 DNA: TGCAGCGTTGAGCACCCGAGTAAGGAGCTGTTTTTT. Its translation is CSVEHPSKELFF.

The rearrangement links TRBV10-3 to TRBJ2-3; 10 bases are shared with TRBD2. Germline V CDR1 and CDR2: ENHRY, SYGVKD. Unmatched junction bases numbered 3, after V lost 6 bases and J lost 3 bases. This CDR3 spans 14 amino acids. The DNA for the CDR3 is TGTGCCATCAGGGGGACTAGCGTGACAGATACGCAGTATTTT. Its protein is CAIRGTSVTDTQYF.

The genes are TRBV6-1 and TRBJ1-2, with D possibly matching TRBD1 (5 bases). Germline values: CDR1 MNHNS, CDR2 SASEGT. The CDR3 loop spans 14 amino acids. V lost 3 bases and J lost 6, with 14 bases in between. The CDR3 sequence is CASSEGGSGDGYTF. The CDR3 region has the DNA TGTGCCAGCAGTGAGGGGGGATCTGGGGATGGCTACACCTTC.

The chain combines TRBV19 with TRBJ1-1; D uncertain. Per germline, CDR1 LNHDA and CDR2 SQIVND (reference sequence). Trimming took off 6 bases at V and 0 bases at J, with 5 bases between the two ends. This CDR3 spans 12 amino acids. The CDR3 DNA is TGTGCCAGTAGAACAGTGAACACTGAAGCTTTCTTT. As protein: CASRTVNTEAFF.

The V call is TRBV28, the J call TRBJ2-2; D gene ambiguous. Germline CDR1 reads MDHEN; CDR2 reads SYDVKM. The CDR3 totals 16 residues. V lost 6 bases to trimming and J lost 3 bases, with 17 bases between them. The CDR3 region has the DNA TGTGCCAGCAGCCAACAGCCTCCCCTCGACACCGGGGAGCTGTTTTTT. Encoded protein: CASSQQPPLDTGELFF.